The TCR beta chain described here comes from a study of metastatic and nonmetastatic thyroid tumors. Study details: Repertoires from blood and tumor or nodule tissue of malignant and benign thyroid patients were compared.

General study results and limits: Malignant thyroid tumors reportedly had TCR beta diversity that was significantly higher than in benign nodules, in blood and tumor.

As processed by the authors: The study built a papillary thyroid cancer distant-metastasis classifier from CDR3 differences across clinicopathological groups. TCRdb re-called clones via MiXCR from the PCR reads. TCRdb's processing, not the study's, gives the V and J calls here. The repertoire holds some 15,000 clones, with roughly 24% as singletons. This clone was detected a few times. The antigen is not known. None of the patients had undergone any treatment ahead of thyroid surgery. V shed 1 base and J 7 bases; nucleotides not matched to a gene: 3. CDR3 length: 15 amino acids. Germline CDR1 is MNHNS and CDR2 is SASEGT.

Sequencing was done on a sample of adjacent normal tissue. The TCR originated in a female donor with papillary thyroid cancer or a benign thyroid nodule (not recorded which). Some clones in this sample may be carry-over from other donors' samples. The chain recombines TRBV6-1 with TRBJ2-1; 11 bases agree with TRBD2. The CDR3 protein is CASSEGVAGGNEQFF. The DNA for the CDR3 is TGTGCCAGCAGTGAAGGGGTAGCGGGAGGGAATGAGCAGTTCTTC.